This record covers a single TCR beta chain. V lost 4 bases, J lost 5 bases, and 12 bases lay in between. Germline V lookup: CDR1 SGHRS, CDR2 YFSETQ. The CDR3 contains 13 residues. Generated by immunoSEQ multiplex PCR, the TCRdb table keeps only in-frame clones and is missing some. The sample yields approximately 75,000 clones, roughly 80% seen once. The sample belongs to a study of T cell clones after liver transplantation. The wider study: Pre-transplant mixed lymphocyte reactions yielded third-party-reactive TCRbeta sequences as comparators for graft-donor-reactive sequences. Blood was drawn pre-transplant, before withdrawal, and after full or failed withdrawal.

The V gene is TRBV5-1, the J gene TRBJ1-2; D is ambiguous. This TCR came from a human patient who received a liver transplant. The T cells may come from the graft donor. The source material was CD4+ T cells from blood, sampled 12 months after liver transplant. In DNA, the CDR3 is TGCGCCAGCAGCGGAGCGGGGATTTATGGCTACACCTTC. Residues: CASSGAGIYGYTF.